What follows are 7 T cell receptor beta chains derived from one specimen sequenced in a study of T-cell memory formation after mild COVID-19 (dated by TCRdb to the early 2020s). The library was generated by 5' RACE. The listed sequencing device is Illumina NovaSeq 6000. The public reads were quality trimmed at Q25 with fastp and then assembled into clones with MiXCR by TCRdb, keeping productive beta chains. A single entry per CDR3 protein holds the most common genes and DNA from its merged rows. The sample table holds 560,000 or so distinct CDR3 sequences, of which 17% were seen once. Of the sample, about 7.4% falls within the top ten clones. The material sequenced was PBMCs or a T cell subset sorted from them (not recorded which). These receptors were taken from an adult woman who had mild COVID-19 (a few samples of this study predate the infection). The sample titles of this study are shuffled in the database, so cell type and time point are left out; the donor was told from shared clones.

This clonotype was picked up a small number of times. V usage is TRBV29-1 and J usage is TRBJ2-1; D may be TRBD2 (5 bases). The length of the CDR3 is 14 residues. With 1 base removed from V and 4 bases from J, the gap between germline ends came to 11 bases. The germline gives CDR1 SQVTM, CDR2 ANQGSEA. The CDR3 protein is CSVEGGDRYNEQFF. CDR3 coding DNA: TGCAGCGTTGAAGGGGGAGATCGGTACAATGAGCAGTTCTTC.

The CDR3 nucleotides are TGTGCCAGCAGCTTAACCAGGGAGGCCTATGGCTACACCTTC. Its protein is CASSLTREAYGYTF. The rearrangement joins TRBV7-2 to TRBJ1-2; perhaps TRBD1 as D (5 bases). This CDR3 spans 14 amino acids. V was cut by 2 bases and J by 4 bases, with 11 bases left in between. Germline CDR1 and CDR2: SGHTA and FQGNSA.

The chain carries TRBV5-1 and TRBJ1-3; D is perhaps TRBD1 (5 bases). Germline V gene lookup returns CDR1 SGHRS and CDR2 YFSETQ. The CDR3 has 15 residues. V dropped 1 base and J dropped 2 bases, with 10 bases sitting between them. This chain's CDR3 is CASSLSGGAGNTIYF. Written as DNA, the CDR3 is TGCGCCAGCAGCTTGTCCGGGGGTGCTGGAAACACCATATATTTT.

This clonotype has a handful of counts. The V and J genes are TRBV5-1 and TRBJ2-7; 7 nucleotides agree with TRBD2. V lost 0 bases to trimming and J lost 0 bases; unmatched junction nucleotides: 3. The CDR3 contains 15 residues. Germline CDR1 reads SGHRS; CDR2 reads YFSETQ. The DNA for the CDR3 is TGCGCCAGCAGCTTGGGCCAGCGGGGCTCCTACGAGCAGTACTTC. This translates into CASSLGQRGSYEQYF.

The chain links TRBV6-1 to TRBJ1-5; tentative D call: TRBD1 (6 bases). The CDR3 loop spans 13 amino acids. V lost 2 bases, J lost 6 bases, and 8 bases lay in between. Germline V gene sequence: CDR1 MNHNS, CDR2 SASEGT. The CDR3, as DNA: TGTGCCAGCAGTGAACAGGGGCTTCAGCCCCAGCATTTT. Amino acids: CASSEQGLQPQHF.

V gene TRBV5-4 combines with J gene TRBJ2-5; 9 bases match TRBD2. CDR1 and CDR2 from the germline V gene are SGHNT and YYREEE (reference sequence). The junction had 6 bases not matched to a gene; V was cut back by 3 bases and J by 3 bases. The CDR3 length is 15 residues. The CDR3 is CASSSPPSGEETQYF. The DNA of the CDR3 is TGTGCCAGCAGCTCACCACCTAGCGGGGAAGAGACCCAGTACTTC.

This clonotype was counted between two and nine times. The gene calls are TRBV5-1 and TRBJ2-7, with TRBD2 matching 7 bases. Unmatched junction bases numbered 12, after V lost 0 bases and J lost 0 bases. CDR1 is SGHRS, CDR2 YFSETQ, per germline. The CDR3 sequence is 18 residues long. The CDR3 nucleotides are TGCGCCAGCAGCTTGGTGAGGGAGGGTAGCGGTTACTCCTACGAGCAGTACTTC. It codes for CASSLVREGSGYSYEQYF.